A single sample gave rise to the 7 T cell receptor beta chains below, sequenced in a study of OX40 agonist ivuxolimab in advanced cancers. Clones were read by immunoSEQ multiplex PCR, and TCRdb kept only the in-frame ones, dropping some. Seen here are 40,000 to 60,000 clones, approximately 79% observed once, and the top ten hold roughly 2%. Source: CD4+ or CD8+ T cells sorted from blood, taken in a trial of the OX40 agonist ivuxolimab. These receptor sequences come from an adult with an advanced solid tumor such as melanoma, head and neck, liver or kidney cancer.

As regards this clone: This sample also contains other DNA sequences that code for the same CDR3. V gene TRBV7-2 combines with J gene TRBJ1-2; TRBD1 might be the D (5 bases). The germline CDR1 and CDR2 sequences are SGHTA and FQGNSA. Trimming took 1 base from V and 8 from J, leaving 5 bases between them. This CDR3 has 11 amino acids. The CDR3 loop is CASSLGGGYTF. CDR3 DNA sequence: TGTGCCAGCAGCTTAGGGGGCGGCTACACCTTC.

The J gene is TRBJ2-5, the V gene TRBV9; 8 nucleotides match TRBD2. The CDR3 totals 15 residues. Losses at the gene ends were 4 bases for V and 5 bases for J; bases not matched to a gene: 10. The germline CDR1 and CDR2 sequences are SGDLS and YYNGEE. Here the CDR3 DNA reads TGTGCCAGCAGCACCACTCCGGGGGGGCGGGAGACCCAGTACTTC. Amino acids: CASSTTPGGRETQYF.

This chain uses TRBV5-1 with TRBJ1-3; 8 bases match TRBD1. Germline CDR1 and CDR2: SGHRS and YFSETQ. V lost 3 bases, J lost 4 bases, and 3 bases stayed unmatched. The CDR3 extends over 14 amino acids. The CDR3 DNA is TGCGCCAGCAGCTCGGGACAGGCGGGAAACACCATATATTTT. Translated: CASSSGQAGNTIYF.

In this sample, this clone turned up a few times. V usage is TRBV6-5 and J usage is TRBJ1-2; no definite D call. The CDR3 is made up of 13 amino acids. Germline V gene sequence: CDR1 MNHEY, CDR2 SVGAGI. Trimming cost V 5 bases and J 5 bases, with 12 bases left between them. CDR3 residues: CASSGRVGYGYTF. CDR3 sequence (DNA): TGTGCCAGCAGTGGGAGGGTAGGGTATGGCTACACCTTC.

The chain couples TRBV4-1 to TRBJ1-4; D perhaps matches TRBD1 (6 bases). There are 14 residues in the CDR3. CDR1 is MGHRA and CDR2 is YSYEKL in the germline V gene. V was pared by 5 bases and J by 13 bases, with 20 bases between. DNA of the CDR3: TGCGCCAGCAGCTCCGGGACACCTGGCGAGGTACTGTTTTTT. Translation gives CASSSGTPGEVLFF.

The chain is built from TRBV5-1 and TRBJ1-2; D perhaps matches TRBD1 (5 bases). V was clipped by 1 base and J by 8 bases, with 15 bases between them. The germline gives CDR1 SGHRS, CDR2 YFSETQ. The CDR3 consists of 14 residues. This CDR3 reads CASSLTSGGGGYTF. CDR3 coding DNA: TGCGCCAGCAGCTTGACTAGCGGTGGGGGAGGCTACACCTTC.

The CDR3 region has the DNA TGCGCCAGCAGCTTGGAAGGTCTCTCCTACGAGCAGTACTTC. Translated, it gives CASSLEGLSYEQYF. The chain couples TRBV5-1 to TRBJ2-7; D is ambiguous. Trimming removed 0 bases from V and 0 bases from J, with 7 bases in between. From germline, CDR1 is SGHRS and CDR2 YFSETQ. The CDR3 length is 14 residues.